A single sample gave rise to the 17 T cell receptor beta chains below, sequenced in a study of blood T cell repertoires in COVID-19 (dated by TCRdb to 2019 to 2021). Libraries were prepared through the immunoSEQ multiplex PCR assay. TCRdb took this table from immuneACCESS and kept in-frame rearrangements with V and J called. Such tables lack part of the clones; where checked against another copy, unresolved V genes explain under half of the gap, and the rest is unexplained. Within this sample are approximately 240,000 clones, with roughly three quarters of them counted one time only. Of the sample, 4% is held by the ten largest clones. The sequenced sample consisted of peripheral blood. These TCRs come from a middle-aged woman with active or convalescent COVID-19.

This rearrangement joins TRBV10-3 to TRBJ2-1; 7 nucleotides line up with TRBD1. The CDR3 is 15 amino acids. The ends lost 0 bases at V and 1 base at J; junction bases unmatched: 0. Germline V CDR1 and CDR2: ENHRY, SYGVKD. For the CDR3, the DNA is TGTGCCATCAGTGAGTCGACAGGGTCCTACAATGAGCAGTTCTTC. Translating it yields CAISESTGSYNEQFF.

This rearrangement joins TRBV6-5 to TRBJ2-7; 12 nucleotides agree with TRBD2. This CDR3 region has 15 residues. The V segment lost 7 bases and the J segment 2 bases; nucleotides outside the gene matches: 6. Germline V gene lookup returns CDR1 MNHEY and CDR2 SVGAGI. The chain's CDR3 is CASNLLAGGPYEQYV. CDR3 nucleotides: TGTGCCAGCAACTTACTAGCGGGGGGACCCTACGAGCAGTACGTC.

V is TRBV21-1 and J is TRBJ1-5; TRBD1, the table's D call, lacks a check against the DNA. TRBV21-1 is a listed pseudogene. The CDR3 runs 18 residues. CDR3 in DNA: TGTGCCAGCAGCAAGGGACAGGGGGTTTGTTATAGCAATCAGCCCCAGCATTTT. This sequence encodes CASSKGQGVCYSNQPQHF.

J is TRBJ1-2 and V is TRBV5-1; D gene ambiguous. V lost 4 bases and J 7 bases, leaving 8 bases between the germline ends. CDR3 size: 11 residues. The germline V gene has CDR1 SGHRS and CDR2 YFSETQ. The CDR3 region is CASSGGSGYTF. The CDR3 nucleotides are TGCGCCAGCAGCGGAGGTAGTGGCTACACCTTC.

The rearrangement joins TRBV5-4 to TRBJ2-2; TRBD1 is a possible D gene (6 bases). Germline loops: CDR1 SGHNT, CDR2 YYREEE (reference sequence). The CDR3 has 16 amino acids. Trimming removed 0 bases from V and 1 base from J, with 10 bases in between. The CDR3 protein is CASSLEGVGNTGELFF. The CDR3 DNA follows: TGTGCCAGCAGCTTGGAGGGGGTGGGGAACACCGGGGAGCTGTTTTTT. Together with reference TRBV5-4 and TRBJ2-2, the CDR3 gives the full variable domain: ETGVTQSPTHLIKTRGQQVTLRCSSQSGHNTVSWYQQALGQGPQFIFQYYREEENGRGNFPPRFSGLQFPNYSSELNVNALELDDSALYLCASSLEGVGNTGELFFGEGSRLTVL.

The chain has TRBV2 and TRBJ1-1; TRBD1 is a possible D gene (5 bases). In germline, CDR1 is SNHLY, CDR2 FYNNEI. The CDR3 spans 12 residues. V lost 8 bases and J lost 11, with 18 bases in between. For the CDR3, the DNA is TGTGCCAGCCACGCAGGGCCGATGGGTGCTTTCTTT. This encodes CASHAGPMGAFF.

This chain uses TRBV5-5 with TRBJ2-1, with 7 bases that match TRBD1. Germline CDR1 and CDR2: SGHKS and YYEKEE (reference sequence). The CDR3 is 16 amino acids. The trim removed 0 bases at V and 2 bases at J, leaving 5 bases unmatched. The CDR3 loop reads CASSLAGQPPYNEQFF. The CDR3 coding sequence is TGTGCCAGCAGCTTGGCGGGACAGCCACCCTACAATGAGCAGTTCTTC.

This chain links TRBV27 with TRBJ1-6; possible D gene TRBD1, 6 bases. The germline V gene encodes CDR1 MNHEY and CDR2 SMNVEV (reference sequence). V lost 10 bases and J lost 4, with 17 bases in between. The CDR3 spans 15 residues. DNA of the CDR3: TGTGCCACCCAACGATCGGACAGTTATAATTCACCCCTCCACTTT. It encodes CATQRSDSYNSPLHF.

The sample holds many counts of this clone. The V and J genes are TRBV5-6 and TRBJ1-4, with D unresolved. The V end lost 1 base, the J end lost 5 bases, and 3 bases lay between the germline ends. The CDR3 contains 12 residues. Germline V lookup: CDR1 SGHDT, CDR2 YYEEEE. The CDR3 is CASSLLNEKLFF. The CDR3 region has the DNA TGTGCCAGCAGCTTGCTAAATGAAAAACTGTTTTTT.

The CDR3 nucleotides are TGTGCCAGCAGGAGGGACAGATCCTCTGGAAACACCATATATTTT. Amino acid sequence: CASRRDRSSGNTIYF. The chain links TRBV2 to TRBJ1-3; 7 nucleotides line up with TRBD1. Germline V lookup: CDR1 SNHLY, CDR2 FYNNEI. Unmatched junction bases numbered 5, after V lost 6 bases and J lost 0 bases. CDR3 size: 15 residues.

The chain has TRBV5-1 and TRBJ2-5, with TRBD1 matching over 8 bases. The CDR3 covers 13 residues. With V trimmed by 7 bases and J by 2 bases, 4 bases remained unmatched. Germline-derived CDR1 and CDR2 are SGHRS and YFSETQ. The CDR3 loop reads CASRDRKQETQYF. Written as DNA, the CDR3 is TGCGCCAGCCGGGACAGGAAGCAAGAGACCCAGTACTTC. The variable domain in full, completed from reference TRBV5-1 and TRBJ2-5, reads KAGVTQTPRYLIKTRGQQVTLSCSPISGHRSVSWYQQTPGQGLQFLFEYFSETQRNKGNFPGRFSGRQFSNSRSEMNVSTLELGDSALYLCASRDRKQETQYFGPGTRLLVL.

The chain is built from TRBV7-9 and TRBJ1-1; D is undetermined. Trimming left V 5 bases short and J 4 bases short, with 11 bases between. CDR3 length equals 13 residues. Germline V lookup: CDR1 SEHNR, CDR2 FQNEAQ (reference sequence). CDR3: CASSPDVATEAFF. The CDR3 bases are TGTGCCAGCAGCCCAGATGTAGCCACTGAAGCTTTCTTT.

The CDR3 loop is CASSVLLSADTQYF. For the CDR3, the DNA is TGTGCCAGCAGCGTATTATTGAGCGCAGATACGCAGTATTTT. The chain has TRBV9 and TRBJ2-3; D is unclear. This CDR3 is 14 amino acids long. V shed 1 base and J shed 4 bases, with 10 bases lying between them. Germline V gene data show CDR1 as SGDLS and CDR2 as YYNGEE.

This chain links TRBV15 with TRBJ1-2; 8 nucleotides align to TRBD1. This CDR3 is built from 13 residues. V gave up 3 bases and J gave up 3 bases; unmatched junction bases: 0. Germline assignment: CDR1 LNHNV and CDR2 YYDKDF (reference sequence). CDR3: CATSRGQDYGYTF. Here the CDR3 DNA reads TGTGCCACCAGCAGGGGACAGGACTATGGCTACACCTTC.

This clone was counted a single time. The chain combines TRBV2 with TRBJ2-5, with a possible D match to TRBD1 (5 bases). The CDR3 spans 15 residues. Germline V gene data show CDR1 as SNHLY and CDR2 as FYNNEI. Trimming stripped 2 bases from V and 1 base from J, with 11 bases between. The CDR3 sequence is CASSEIRTSQETQYF. The CDR3 DNA sequence: TGTGCCAGCAGTGAAATCCGGACAAGCCAAGAGACCCAGTACTTC.

The CDR3 DNA reads TGTGCCAGCCTCGAGCGGGAAAAACTGTTTTTT. Its protein is CASLEREKLFF. The rearrangement joins TRBV28 to TRBJ1-4, with unresolved D. This CDR3 has 11 amino acids. CDR1 and CDR2 from the germline V gene are MDHEN and SYDVKM. The V gene lost 8 bases and the J gene lost 8 bases, with 9 bases spanning the gap.

This clone was detected a few times. This rearrangement joins TRBV7-9 to TRBJ1-4; a possible D gene is TRBD1 (5 bases). The CDR3 is 15 residues long. Germline V gene sequence: CDR1 SEHNR, CDR2 FQNEAQ (reference sequence). Trimming pared 5 bases from V and 1 base from J, leaving 11 bases between. CDR3 residues: CASSTDSLTNEKLFF. The CDR3 region has the DNA TGTGCCAGCAGCACAGACAGCTTAACTAATGAAAAACTGTTTTTT.